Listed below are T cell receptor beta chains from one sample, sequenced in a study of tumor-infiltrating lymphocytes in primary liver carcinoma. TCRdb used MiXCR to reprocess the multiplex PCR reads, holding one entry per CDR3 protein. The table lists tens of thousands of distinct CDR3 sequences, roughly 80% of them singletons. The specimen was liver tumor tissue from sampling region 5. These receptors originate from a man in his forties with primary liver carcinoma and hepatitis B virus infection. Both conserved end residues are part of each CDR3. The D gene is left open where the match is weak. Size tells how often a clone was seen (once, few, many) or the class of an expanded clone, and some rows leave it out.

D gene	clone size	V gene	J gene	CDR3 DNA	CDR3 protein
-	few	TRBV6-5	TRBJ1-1	TGTGCCAGCAGTCCGGGGACTGAAGCTTTCTTT	CASSPGTEAFF
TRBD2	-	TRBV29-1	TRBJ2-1	TGCAGCGTTGGACTAGCGGGAGGGTCCCACAATGATCAGTTCTTC	CSVGLAGGSHNDQFF
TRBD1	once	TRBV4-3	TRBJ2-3	TGCACCAGCAGCCGGAGACAGGGCCCAGATACGCAGTATTTT	CTSSRRQGPDTQYF
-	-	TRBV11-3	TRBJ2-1	TGTGCCAGCAGCGTAAGAGGAAGGGGCAATGACCAGTTCTTC	CASSVRGRGNDQFF
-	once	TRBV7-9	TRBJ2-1	TGTGCCAGCGGCCAATCTCTGGTGAATGAGCAATTCTTC	CASGQSLVNEQFF
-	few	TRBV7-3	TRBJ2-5	TGTGCCAGCAGCCAGGGGAACCAAGAGACCCAGTACTTC	CASSQGNQETQYF
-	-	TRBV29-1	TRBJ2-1	TGCAGCGGGTCTTTGATGGCAGGGAGTTACAATGAGCAGTTCTTC	CSGSLMAGSYNEQFF
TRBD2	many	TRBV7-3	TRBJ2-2	TGTGCCAGCAGCCGTGGACTAGCATCGGGGGAGCTGTTTTTT	CASSRGLASGELFF
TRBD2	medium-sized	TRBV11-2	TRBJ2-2	TGTGCCAGCAGCTCTTCTAGCGGCGCGAACACCGGGGAGCTGTTTTTT	CASSSSSGANTGELFF
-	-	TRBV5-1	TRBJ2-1	TGCACGAGCAGCGACGGGCACTACAGTGAGCAGTTCTTC	CTSSDGHYSEQFF
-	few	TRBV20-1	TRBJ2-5	TGCAGTGCCTCCTCATCGTCCGGGGAGACCCAGTACTTC	CSASSSSGETQYF
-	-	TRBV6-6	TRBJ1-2	TGTGCCAGCAGAAAACCGGATATCTTCTATGGCTACACCTTC	CASRKPDIFYGYTF
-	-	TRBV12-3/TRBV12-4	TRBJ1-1	TGTGCCAGCAACTGGACGGTACCTTCGATGAGCACTGAAGCTTTCTTT	CASNWTVPSMSTEAFF
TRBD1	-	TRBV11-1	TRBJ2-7	TGTTCCAGCAGGGGGAAGCGATCGTACGAGCACTACTTC	CSSRGKRSYEHYF
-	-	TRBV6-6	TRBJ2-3	TGTGTCAGCAGAGCTCCGGGCCGACGGGGCTCGCGGGATACGCAGTATTTT	CVSRAPGRRGSRDTQYF
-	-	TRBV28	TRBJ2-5	TGTGCCGGCAGTGGGGACCACTTCAGGCAGACCCAGTACTTC	CAGSGDHFRQTQYF
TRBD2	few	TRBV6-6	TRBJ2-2	TGTGTCAGCAATTACGGGGGGGCGAACACCGGGGAGCTGTTTTTT	CVSNYGGANTGELFF
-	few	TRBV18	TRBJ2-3	TGTGCCAGCTCAGCAGCTAGCACAGATACGCAGTATTTT	CASSAASTDTQYF
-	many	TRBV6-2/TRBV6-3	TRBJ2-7	TGTGCCAGCAGTTATAGTGCAGGGATGAAGGACGAGCAGTACTTC	CASSYSAGMKDEQYF
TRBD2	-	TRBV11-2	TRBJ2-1	TGTGCCAGCGGCTTCCCATGGGTGCCTGGGACTAGCGGGACTCATGAGCAGTTCTTC	CASGFPWVPGTSGTHEQFF
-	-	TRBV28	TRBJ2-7	TGTACCAGCAGGGAGCTAGCCGCCTACGAGCGGTACTTC	CTSRELAAYERYF
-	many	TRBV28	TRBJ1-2	TGTGCCAGCAGCGACGGATCTACTCGAGGCTACACCTTC	CASSDGSTRGYTF
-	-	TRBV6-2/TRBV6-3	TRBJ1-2	TGTGGCAGCAGCTCCGGATCAACGAACTATGGCTACACCTTC	CGSSSGSTNYGYTF
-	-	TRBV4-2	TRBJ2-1	TGTGCTAGCAGCCACGCCGGGGGACGGAGGAACAATGAGCAGTTCTTC	CASSHAGGRRNNEQFF
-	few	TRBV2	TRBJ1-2	TGTGCCAGCAATTTGAGGGGGTCGATCTACTATGGCTACACCTTC	CASNLRGSIYYGYTF
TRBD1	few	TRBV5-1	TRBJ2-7	TGCGCCAGCAGCTTACATACAGGGGGCGACGAGCAGTACTTC	CASSLHTGGDEQYF
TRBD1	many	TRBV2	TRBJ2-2	TGTGCCAGCAGGGCCACAGGGGTCGGAACCGGGGAGCTGTTTTTT	CASRATGVGTGELFF
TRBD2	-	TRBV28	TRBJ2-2	TGTGTCAGCAGTATGGGACTAGGTAACACCGGCGAGCTGTTTTTT	CVSSMGLGNTGELFF
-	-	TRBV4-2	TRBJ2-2	TGTGCCAGCAGCCAAGATTTGAGTGGGGTGCTGTTTTTT	CASSQDLSGVLFF
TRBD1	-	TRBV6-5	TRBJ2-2	TGTGCCAGCAGTTTCCGACAACAGGGGCCCGGGGAGCTGTTTTTT	CASSFRQQGPGELFF
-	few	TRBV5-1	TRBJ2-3	TGCGCTAGCAGCTTCGGCCATAACATAGATACGCAGTATTTT	CASSFGHNIDTQYF
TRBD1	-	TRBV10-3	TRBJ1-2	TGTGCCATCAATGAAACCGGGACAGGGTATGGCTACATCTTC	CAINETGTGYGYIF
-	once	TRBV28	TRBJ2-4	TGTGCCAGCAGTCAACCGGACAGTATAACCAAAATCATTCAGTACTTC	CASSQPDSITKIIQYF
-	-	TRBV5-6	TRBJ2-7	TGTGTCAGCAGTCGTACATTTTTCTCCTACGAGCAGTACTTC	CVSSRTFFSYEQYF
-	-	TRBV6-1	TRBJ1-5	TGTGCCAGTAGTGAAGCCTGGTCAGGGGCGGACGATCAGCCCCAGCATTTT	CASSEAWSGADDQPQHF
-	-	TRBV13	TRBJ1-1	TGTGCCAACCGCTCAGGGGCTTCCCCTGAAGCTTTCTTT	CANRSGASPEAFF
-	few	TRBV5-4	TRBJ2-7	TGTGCCAGCAGCACCCCGAGTGGCGGGACCCGCGGGCAGTACTTC	CASSTPSGGTRGQYF
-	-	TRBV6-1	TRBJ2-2	TGTGCCAGCAGGAGAGGAGGTGGAGGAGCCGGGGAGCTGTTTTTT	CASRRGGGGAGELFF
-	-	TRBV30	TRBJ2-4	TGTGCCTGCGAGGACCCCGTCGGCAAAAACATTCAGTACTTC	CACEDPVGKNIQYF
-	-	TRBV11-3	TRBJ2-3	TGTGCCAGCAGCTTCAGCAGGAGGCGGACAGATATGCAGTATTTT	CASSFSRRRTDMQYF
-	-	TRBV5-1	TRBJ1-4	TGCGCCAGCAGCTTGGATCCGGGACTGTCTGAAAAACTGTTTTTC	CASSLDPGLSEKLFF
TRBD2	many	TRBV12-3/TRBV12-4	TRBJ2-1	TGTGCCAGCAGTTCCTCGGGCGGGAGGTACAATGAGCAGTTCTTC	CASSSSGGRYNEQFF
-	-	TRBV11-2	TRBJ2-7	TGTGCCAGCAGTCCAAACAGGAACTCCCACGAGCAGTACTTC	CASSPNRNSHEQYF
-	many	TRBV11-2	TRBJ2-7	TGTGCCAGCAGCCCTCTTTCGGCTAGCCACGAGCAGTACTTC	CASSPLSASHEQYF